This T cell receptor (beta chain) emerged from a study of OX40 agonist ivuxolimab in advanced cancers. Profiling relied on immunoSEQ multiplex PCR, and the TCRdb table lists in-frame clones only, not all of them. The data contain roughly 100,000 clones, about 96% of them singletons. The source is an adult with an advanced solid tumor such as melanoma, head and neck, liver or kidney cancer. Sample: CD4+ or CD8+ T cells sorted from blood, taken in a trial of the OX40 agonist ivuxolimab.

CDR3 DNA sequence: TGTGCCGGCCGGGAACAGGGGAATGAAAAACTGTTTTTT. This sequence encodes CAGREQGNEKLFF. The chain recombines TRBV18 with TRBJ1-4; 7 bases are shared with TRBD1. This CDR3 comprises 13 residues. V gave up 11 bases and J gave up 5 bases; unmatched junction bases: 8. The germline V gene encodes CDR1 KGHSH and CDR2 LQKENI.